Listed below are T cell receptor beta chains from one sample, sequenced in a study of T-cell reconstitution after alpha-beta-depleted transplantation in children. MiXCR, run by TCRdb on the PCR reads, gives a single entry per CDR3 protein. The sample lists some 830,000 distinct CDR3 sequences, 16% occurring once. This specimen was PBMCs, mostly from graft donor cells, taken 360 days after TCRalphabeta/CD19-depleted stem cell transplant. The receptors originated from a male patient aged 5 to 17 who had a stem cell transplant for acute lymphoblastic leukemia, so the T cells may come from the graft donor. Both conserved end residues are part of each CDR3. A D gene is named only where the DNA matches it firmly. Clone size, where shown, is once, few, many, or a class for clones that have expanded.

CASRSDGTTIFNRDTQYF | TGCGCCAGCAGATCCGACGGGACTACCATTTTTAACCGCGATACGCAGTATTTT | TRBV5-1 | TRBD2 | few | TRBJ2-3
CASSVDRVGTGELFF | TGTGCCAGCAGTGTAGACAGGGTTGGCACCGGGGAGCTGTTTTTT | TRBV12-3/TRBV12-4 | TRBD1 | many | TRBJ2-2
CASSSEAGEQFF | TGTGCCAGCAGCTCGGAAGCGGGTGAGCAGTTCTTC | TRBV3-1 | - | few | TRBJ2-1
CSTDRGDTQYF | TGCAGCACCGACCGTGGAGATACGCAGTATTTT | TRBV20-1 | - | few | TRBJ2-3
CASSAVRDRGTGANVLTF | TGCGCCAGCAGCGCGGTCAGGGACAGGGGGACTGGGGCCAACGTCCTGACTTTC | TRBV5-1 | TRBD1 | few | TRBJ2-6
CASSQGLAGALYTDTQYF | TGCGCCAGCAGCCAAGGACTAGCGGGAGCCCTATACACAGATACGCAGTATTTT | TRBV4-1 | TRBD2 | - | TRBJ2-3
CASSPSSRGLYTDTQYF | TGTGCCAGCAGCCCATCGTCCAGGGGGCTCTACACAGATACGCAGTATTTT | TRBV27 | TRBD1 | - | TRBJ2-3
CASSEWTSRTDTQYF | TGTGCCAGCAGCGAATGGACTAGCCGTACAGATACGCAGTATTTT | TRBV7-9 | TRBD2 | - | TRBJ2-3
CASSLALRNQETQYF | TGTGCCAGCAGCTTAGCGTTAAGAAACCAAGAGACCCAGTACTTC | TRBV7-9 | - | few | TRBJ2-5
CASSAGTNTEAFF | TGTGCCAGCAGCGCCGGGACAAACACTGAAGCTTTCTTT | TRBV5-4 | - | once | TRBJ1-1
CASSFPAQYEQYF | TGTGCCAGCAGCTTTCCGGCCCAGTACGAGCAGTACTTC | TRBV7-9 | - | few | TRBJ2-7
CASSLVAGAAGETQYF | TGTGCCAGCAGTTTGGTAGCGGGAGCGGCGGGTGAGACCCAGTACTTC | TRBV27 | TRBD2 | - | TRBJ2-5
CASSQYQGETYEQYF | TGCGCCAGCAGCCAATATCAGGGAGAGACCTACGAGCAGTACTTC | TRBV4-1 | - | - | TRBJ2-7
CSASPTGGSTQPQHF | TGCAGTGCTAGTCCGACAGGGGGCTCCACACAGCCCCAGCATTTT | TRBV20-1 | TRBD1 | few | TRBJ1-5
CASSGTTSGYNEQFF | TGTGCCAGCAGCGGAACGACTAGCGGCTACAATGAGCAGTTCTTC | TRBV7-6 | TRBD2 | few | TRBJ2-1
CASSPGLFYNEQFF | TGTGCCAGCAGCCCCGGACTTTTTTACAATGAGCAGTTCTTC | TRBV12-3/TRBV12-4 | - | - | TRBJ2-1
CASSFILAGWETQYF | TGTGCCAGCAGCTTCATCCTAGCGGGATGGGAGACCCAGTACTTC | TRBV5-6 | TRBD2 | few | TRBJ2-5
CASSPQGFNQPQHF | TGCGCCAGCAGCCCTCAGGGTTTCAATCAGCCCCAGCATTTT | TRBV5-1 | - | - | TRBJ1-5
CASSTAGLVYGYTF | TGTGCCAGCAGTACGGCGGGACTGGTCTATGGCTACACCTTC | TRBV12-3/TRBV12-4 | - | few | TRBJ1-2
CASSFIAFGTGEMNTEAFF | TGCGCCAGCAGCTTCATCGCATTCGGGACAGGGGAAATGAACACTGAAGCTTTCTTT | TRBV5-1 | TRBD1 | few | TRBJ1-1
CSARPGAARLNTEAFF | TGCAGTGCTAGGCCTGGAGCGGCCCGATTGAACACTGAAGCTTTCTTT | TRBV20-1 | - | - | TRBJ1-1
CASSLGSAEQFF | TGCGCCAGCAGCTTGGGTTCCGCTGAGCAGTTCTTC | TRBV5-1 | - | - | TRBJ2-1
CASSGIREQDNEQFF | TGTGCCAGCAGTGGGATTCGGGAGCAGGACAATGAGCAGTTCTTC | TRBV6-4 | - | - | TRBJ2-1
CASSQEALAYMSQYF | TGTGCCAGCAGCCAAGAAGCCCTAGCGTACATGAGCCAGTACTTC | TRBV4-2 | - | few | TRBJ2-5
CASSQSPQGVNTGELFF | TGCGCCAGCAGCCAAAGCCCCCAGGGGGTAAACACCGGGGAGCTGTTTTTT | TRBV4-1 | TRBD1 | many | TRBJ2-2
CSASDLAGVSYIQYF | TGCAGTGCGTCCGATCTAGCGGGAGTATCGTACATTCAGTACTTC | TRBV20-1 | TRBD2 | - | TRBJ2-4
CASSQDIQFLNYGYTF | TGTGCCAGCAGCCAAGATATACAATTCCTAAACTATGGCTACACCTTC | TRBV4-2 | - | few | TRBJ1-2
CASSSGDLDNSPLHF | TGCGCCAGCTCTTCAGGGGATCTGGATAATTCACCCCTCCACTTT | TRBV5-1 | - | once | TRBJ1-6
CASSLATGSGRAVSRYEQYF | TGTGCCAGCAGTTTAGCCACGGGAAGCGGGAGGGCCGTTTCTCGGTACGAGCAGTACTTC | TRBV12-3/TRBV12-4 | TRBD2 | few | TRBJ2-7
CAISTGQGAWGYTF | TGTGCCATCAGTACGGGACAGGGGGCTTGGGGCTACACCTTC | TRBV10-3 | TRBD1 | - | TRBJ1-2
CASSPDRAETQSF | TGTGCCAGCAGCCCGGACAGGGCAGAGACCCAGTCCTTC | TRBV27 | TRBD1 | few | TRBJ2-5
CASSVGGSGRYEQYF | TGTGCCAGCAGCGTTGGAGGTAGCGGGAGGTACGAGCAGTACTTC | TRBV9 | TRBD2 | few | TRBJ2-7
CASSKGIF | TGTGCCAGCAGCAAAGGGATTTTC | TRBV21-1 | - | - | TRBJ2-7
CASLGQGETQYF | TGTGCCAGCCTAGGGCAGGGAGAGACCCAGTACTTC | TRBV12-3/TRBV12-4 | - | few | TRBJ2-5
CASSLRGQGRLTQPQHF | TGTGCCAGCAGCTTAAGGGGACAGGGCCGCCTCACTCAGCCCCAGCATTTT | TRBV13 | TRBD1 | few | TRBJ1-5
CASITGDTQYF | TGTGCCAGTATTACGGGAGATACGCAGTATTTT | TRBV19 | - | few | TRBJ2-3
CATSDLTDEQFF | TGTGCCACCAGTGATTTAACGGATGAGCAGTTCTTC | TRBV24-1 | - | - | TRBJ2-1
CASSLEVVPYEQYF | TGCGCCAGCAGCTTGGAAGTGGTCCCCTACGAGCAGTACTTC | TRBV5-1 | - | - | TRBJ2-7